The 27 T cell receptor beta chains below come from one sample, sequenced in a study of blood T cell repertoires in COVID-19. TCRdb's table, derived via immunoSEQ multiplex PCR, lists solely in-frame clones and lacks some. The table records about 270,000 clones, about 89% of them present only once. Sequenced: peripheral blood. The source of these receptors is a woman between 50 and 59 years old with acute or convalescent COVID-19.

The rearrangement links TRBV5-4 to TRBJ2-1, with TRBD1 as a possible D gene (6 bases). V lost 4 bases, J lost 0 bases, and 20 bases lay in between. CDR1 and CDR2 (germline): SGHNT, YYREEE (reference sequence). CDR3 size: 18 residues. For the CDR3, the DNA is TGTGCCAGCAGCCGGTCGGACAGCATTACAGTCTCCTACAATGAGCAGTTCTTC. This sequence encodes CASSRSDSITVSYNEQFF.

The V gene is TRBV10-3, the J gene TRBJ2-3; TRBD1 matches at 10 bases. CDR3 length: 14 amino acids. Germline V gene lookup returns CDR1 ENHRY and CDR2 SYGVKD. V gave up 11 bases and J gave up 4 bases; unmatched junction bases: 9. CDR3 DNA sequence: TGTGCCGGCGGAGGACAGGGGGGAGCAGATACGCAGTATTTT. Translating it yields CAGGGQGGADTQYF.

The V and J genes are TRBV3-1 (or the pseudogene TRBV3-2) and TRBJ2-7; 16 nucleotides agree with TRBD2. CDR1 LGHDT and CDR2 YNNKEL come from the germline V gene (reference sequence). This CDR3 has 17 amino acids. Losses at the gene ends were 4 bases for V and 2 bases for J; bases not matched to a gene: 5. Here the CDR3 reads CASSPVGLAGGAYEQYF. CDR3 nucleotide sequence: TGTGCCAGCAGCCCTGTGGGACTAGCGGGAGGGGCCTACGAGCAGTACTTC.

This chain connects TRBV28 to TRBJ2-5; 10 bases map to TRBD1. Losses at the gene ends were 3 bases for V and 1 base for J; bases not matched to a gene: 5. Germline-derived CDR1 and CDR2 are MDHEN and SYDVKM. The CDR3 consists of 16 residues. The CDR3 DNA reads TGTGCCAGCAGTTTCCGGACAGGGGGGATCCAAGAGACCCAGTACTTC. Encoded protein: CASSFRTGGIQETQYF.

V gene TRBV30 combines with J gene TRBJ2-5; D call uncertain. Germline V lookup: CDR1 GTSNPN, CDR2 SVGIG (reference sequence). The CDR3 runs to 13 residues. Trimming cost V 0 bases and J 0 bases, with 5 bases left between them. The CDR3 sequence is CAWSVTHQETQYF. CDR3 sequence (DNA): TGTGCCTGGAGTGTAACACACCAAGAGACCCAGTACTTC.

There are a few counts of this clone. V is TRBV19 and J is TRBJ1-4; D is unclear. From germline, CDR1 is LNHDA and CDR2 SQIVND (reference sequence). The length of the CDR3 is 13 residues. CDR3 in DNA: TGTGCTGTAGCTCGGGCAACTAATGAAAAACTGTTTTTT. This gives the protein CAVARATNEKLFF.

The chain carries TRBV7-6 and TRBJ2-7, with 12 bases lining up with TRBD1. The germline V gene encodes CDR1 SGHVS and CDR2 FNYEAQ. The CDR3 covers 17 residues. The J segment lost 6 bases and the V segment lost 0 bases, leaving 9 bases of the junction unmatched. CDR3 DNA: TGTGCCAGCAGCTTAGCTTGGGGACAGGGGGCGCGAGTCGAGCAGTACTTC. It translates to CASSLAWGQGARVEQYF.

The rearrangement joins TRBV9 to TRBJ1-1; no definite D call. Deletions cut 0 bases from V and 0 bases from J, with 6 bases between. This CDR3 region has 14 residues. Germline lookup yields CDR1 SGDLS and CDR2 YYNGEE. In DNA form, the CDR3 reads TGTGCCAGCAGCGTAGGAGGTGTGAACACTGAAGCTTTCTTT. This encodes CASSVGGVNTEAFF. The full variable domain, in which reference TRBV9 and TRBJ1-1 provide the parts outside the CDR3, is DSGVTQTPKHLITATGQRVTLRCSPRSGDLSVYWYQQSLDQGLQFLIQYYNGEERAKGNILERFSAQQFPDLHSELNLSSLELGDSALYFCASSVGGVNTEAFFGQGTRLTVV.

The genes are TRBV18 and TRBJ2-7; maybe TRBD1 (6 bases). Germline CDR1 KGHSH, CDR2 LQKENI. The CDR3 length is 14 residues. The V and J ends lost 3 bases and 1 base respectively, with 10 bases between them. CDR3 DNA sequence: TGTGCCAGCTCACCGGCAGGGGATTCCTACGAGCAGTACTTC. Its protein product is CASSPAGDSYEQYF.

This chain joins TRBV7-2 and TRBJ2-7; D is perhaps TRBD1 (6 bases). The CDR3 has 12 residues. Germline CDR1 is SGHTA and CDR2 is FQGNSA. Trimming cost V 5 bases and J 6 bases, with 11 bases left between them. CDR3 DNA sequence: TGTGCCAGCAGCCACAGGGAGTCCGAGCAGTACTTC. It encodes CASSHRESEQYF. The variable domain in full, completed from reference TRBV7-2 and TRBJ2-7, reads GAGVSQSPSNKVTEKGKDVELRCDPISGHTALYWYRQSLGQGLEFLIYFQGNSAPDKSGLPSDRFSAERTGGSVSTLTIQRTQQEDSAVYLCASSHRESEQYFGPGTRLTVT.

This chain links TRBV24-1 with TRBJ2-5; D not resolved. Germline V gene data show CDR1 as KGHDR and CDR2 as SFDVKD. V lost 2 bases and J 2 bases, leaving 8 bases between the germline ends. This CDR3 comprises 14 residues. The CDR3 sequence is CATSDSTVQETQYF. In DNA form, the CDR3 reads TGTGCCACCAGTGATTCCACAGTACAAGAGACCCAGTACTTC.

The V and J genes are TRBV29-1 and TRBJ1-1; TRBD1 is a possible D gene (5 bases). The CDR3 spans 12 residues. CDR1 is SQVTM and CDR2 is ANQGSEA in the germline V gene. V dropped 4 bases and J dropped 6 bases, with 12 bases sitting between them. The CDR3 reads CSVAQGRAEAFF. The CDR3 DNA reads as TGCAGCGTTGCCCAGGGCCGGGCTGAAGCTTTCTTT.

The chain combines TRBV27 with TRBJ2-7; perhaps TRBD2 as D (6 bases). Germline V CDR1 and CDR2: MNHEY, SMNVEV (reference sequence). CDR3 size: 14 residues. V dropped 3 bases and J dropped 3 bases, with 12 bases sitting between them. Here the CDR3 reads CASSLRGTGYEQYF. The CDR3 coding sequence is TGTGCCAGCAGTTTGCGGGGAACGGGCTACGAGCAGTACTTC.

V gene TRBV28 combines with J gene TRBJ1-1; 7 nucleotides line up with TRBD1. The CDR3 totals 15 residues. V trimming: 7 bases; J trimming: 0 bases; junction bases outside the gene matches: 8. CDR1 is MDHEN and CDR2 is SYDVKM in the germline V gene. This CDR3 reads CASTAPGQMNTEAFF. The CDR3 coding sequence is TGTGCCAGCACCGCACCGGGACAGATGAACACTGAAGCTTTCTTT.

In nucleotides, the CDR3 is TGTGCCAGCAGCTTGAACCAGGGGAACACTGAAGCTTTCTTT. Translating it yields CASSLNQGNTEAFF. The chain has TRBV11-3 and TRBJ1-1, with D possibly TRBD1 on 5 matching bases. The V gene lost 3 bases and the J gene lost 1 base, with 9 bases spanning the gap. The CDR3 contains 14 residues. Germline CDR1 reads SGHNT; CDR2 reads YENEEA.

The chain links TRBV7-3 to TRBJ2-7; D unresolved. Germline lookup yields CDR1 SGHTA and CDR2 FQGTGA. The ends were cut back, 2 bases at V and 6 bases at J, with 11 bases in the middle. The CDR3 has 13 residues. CDR3 sequence reads: CASSLDPGSEQYF. The CDR3 DNA reads as TGTGCCAGCAGCTTAGATCCCGGGTCCGAGCAGTACTTC.

The V and J genes are TRBV27 and TRBJ1-6; D not resolved. Germline V gene data show CDR1 as MNHEY and CDR2 as SMNVEV (reference sequence). Trimming shortened V by 4 bases and J by 0 bases, and 10 bases separated the two germline ends. The CDR3 runs to 16 residues. The CDR3 reads CASSSLTRSYNSPLHF. CDR3 coding DNA: TGTGCCAGCAGTTCCTTGACACGCTCCTATAATTCACCCCTCCACTTT.

The DNA of the CDR3 is TGTGCCAGTAGTCCGGACAGATTTTCACCCCTCCACTTT. It translates to CASSPDRFSPLHF. The chain has TRBV19 and TRBJ1-6; D is possibly TRBD1 (6 bases). Per germline, CDR1 LNHDA and CDR2 SQIVND (reference sequence). The CDR3 contains 13 residues. The V gene lost 5 bases and the J gene lost 9 bases, with 11 bases spanning the gap.

This sequence joins TRBV7-2 and TRBJ2-2; weak D call: TRBD2 (6 bases). The V gene's germline CDR1 is SGHTA and CDR2 FQGNSA. The V end lost 1 base, the J end lost 0 bases, and 9 bases lay between the germline ends. This CDR3 has 16 amino acids. CDR3 coding DNA: TGTGCCAGCAGCTTAGATTCTAGCGCGAACACCGGGGAGCTGTTTTTT. Translation gives CASSLDSSANTGELFF. Full variable domain (outside the CDR3, taken from reference TRBV7-2 and TRBJ2-2): GAGVSQSPSNKVTEKGKDVELRCDPISGHTALYWYRQSLGQGLEFLIYFQGNSAPDKSGLPSDRFSAERTGGSVSTLTIQRTQQEDSAVYLCASSLDSSANTGELFFGEGSRLTVL.

This rearrangement joins TRBV19 to TRBJ1-1, with D unresolved. Germline values: CDR1 LNHDA, CDR2 SQIVND (reference sequence). The CDR3 spans 14 residues. V was clipped by 0 bases and J by 4 bases, with 9 bases between them. CDR3 bases: TGTGCCAGTAGTATAGACGGGTCGGGCACTGAAGCTTTCTTT. This encodes CASSIDGSGTEAFF.

J is TRBJ1-4 and V is TRBV5-4; D may be TRBD1 (5 bases). CDR3 length equals 15 residues. The germline V gene has CDR1 SGHNT and CDR2 YYREEE (reference sequence). The germline V and J ends were trimmed by 2 bases and 4 bases, with 12 bases remaining between them. CDR3 coding DNA: TGTGCCAGCAGCTTTAGCACAGGCCTTAATGAAAAACTGTTTTTT. Translation: CASSFSTGLNEKLFF.

The chain carries TRBV5-1 and TRBJ1-6; TRBD1 agrees at 7 bases. Trimming at V came to 0 bases and at J to 10 bases, leaving 7 bases not matched to a gene. The CDR3 is made up of 15 amino acids. Germline V gene data show CDR1 as SGHRS and CDR2 as YFSETQ. The CDR3 DNA reads TGCGCCAGCAGCTTGGCTGAGGGGGCCGGATCACCCCTCCACTTT. Its translation is CASSLAEGAGSPLHF.

This chain links TRBV6-5 with TRBJ1-1; D not resolved. In germline, CDR1 is MNHEY, CDR2 SVGAGI. V dropped 8 bases and J dropped 11 bases, with 21 bases sitting between them. The length of the CDR3 is 13 residues. This CDR3 is CASAIDNPLSAFF. Written as DNA, the CDR3 is TGTGCCAGCGCCATCGACAACCCCTTGAGCGCTTTCTTT.

V usage is TRBV19 and J usage is TRBJ2-1; 7 bases line up with TRBD2. The V and J ends lost 5 bases and 4 bases, in that order; junction bases with no gene match: 8. This CDR3 comprises 15 residues. Germline V CDR1 and CDR2: LNHDA, SQIVND (reference sequence). The CDR3: CASSPTGTTYNEQFF. CDR3 DNA: TGTGCCAGTAGTCCTACCGGGACTACGTACAATGAGCAGTTCTTC.

V is TRBV7-2 and J is TRBJ2-1; the D gene is possibly TRBD2 (6 bases). Trimming took off 7 bases at V and 2 bases at J, with 12 bases between the two ends. CDR1 is SGHTA, CDR2 FQGNSA, per germline. The CDR3 runs to 14 residues. The CDR3 protein is CASIPDYTYNEQFF. The CDR3, as DNA: TGTGCCAGCATCCCGGACTATACCTACAATGAGCAGTTCTTC. The full variable domain, completed using reference TRBV7-2 and TRBJ2-1, is GAGVSQSPSNKVTEKGKDVELRCDPISGHTALYWYRQSLGQGLEFLIYFQGNSAPDKSGLPSDRFSAERTGGSVSTLTIQRTQQEDSAVYLCASIPDYTYNEQFFGPGTRLTVL.

The CDR3 nucleotides read TGTGCCACTAGTCCAAACTTCAGGGTGAAGGCTAACTATGGCTACACCTTC. Protein sequence: CATSPNFRVKANYGYTF. The chain recombines TRBV27 with TRBJ1-2; D possibly corresponds to TRBD1 (5 bases). Germline V gene data show CDR1 as MNHEY and CDR2 as SMNVEV (reference sequence). This CDR3 region has 17 residues. The V and J ends lost 10 bases and 0 bases respectively, with 24 bases between them.

The chain links TRBV28 to TRBJ1-1; no reliable D call. The CDR3 has 15 amino acids. With 6 bases removed from V and 2 bases from J, the gap between germline ends came to 16 bases. Germline V gene lookup returns CDR1 MDHEN and CDR2 SYDVKM. The CDR3 region is CASRSDRRINTEAFF. CDR3 DNA sequence: TGTGCCAGCAGGAGTGACCGGAGAATCAACACTGAAGCTTTCTTT.